What follows is one T cell receptor (beta chain) and its context. The antigen is undetermined. Staff drew 9 to 10 milliliters of peripheral blood from each donor. These data are taken from a study of blood T cells in healthy people across ages. The second PCR ran roughly 6 to 11 cycles with a sample-barcoded 5' primer and J-beta primers. In TCRdb, the 5' RACE reads were re-called with MiXCR into one record per CDR3 protein. The sample yields approximately 780,000 distinct CDR3 sequences, about a quarter seen once. General observations from the study: Per million T cells, the diversity of TCR beta decreased roughly linearly as age advanced.

After removal of 3 bases from V and 4 bases from J, the junction contained 9 bases not matched to a gene. This CDR3 comprises 15 residues. Germline V lookup: CDR1 SGHRS, CDR2 YFSETQ. These data were also filed under a second study, of T cells of mothers and their children.

Sequenced material: blood. The chain has TRBV5-1 and TRBJ1-2, with TRBD1 matching 7 bases. This TCR was sampled from a boy under 18 in good health. The CDR3 reads CASSSLQGPGYGYTF. The CDR3 DNA sequence: TGCGCCAGCAGCTCTTTACAGGGGCCTGGCTATGGCTACACCTTC.